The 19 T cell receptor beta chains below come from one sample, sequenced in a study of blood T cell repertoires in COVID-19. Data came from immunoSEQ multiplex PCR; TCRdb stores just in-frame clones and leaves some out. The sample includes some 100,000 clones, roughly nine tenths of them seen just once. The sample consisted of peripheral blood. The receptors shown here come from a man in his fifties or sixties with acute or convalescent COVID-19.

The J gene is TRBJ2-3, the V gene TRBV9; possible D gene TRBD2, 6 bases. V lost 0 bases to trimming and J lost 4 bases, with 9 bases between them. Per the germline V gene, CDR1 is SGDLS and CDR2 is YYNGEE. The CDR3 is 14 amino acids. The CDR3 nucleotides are TGTGCCAGCAGCGTAGTCGGGAGCTCAGATACGCAGTATTTT. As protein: CASSVVGSSDTQYF.

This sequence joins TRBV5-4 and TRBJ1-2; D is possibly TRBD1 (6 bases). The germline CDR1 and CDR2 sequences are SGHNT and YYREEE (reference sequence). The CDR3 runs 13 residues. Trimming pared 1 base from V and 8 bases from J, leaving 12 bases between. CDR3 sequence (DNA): TGTGCCAGCAGCTTGTGGGGGGGCTTAGGCTACACCTTC. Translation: CASSLWGGLGYTF.

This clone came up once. CDR3 bases: TGCGCCAGCAGCCAAGTTAGCGGGAGCCGTTTCAATGAGCAGTTCTTC. Its translation is CASSQVSGSRFNEQFF. The chain uses TRBV4-1 and TRBJ2-1, with 9 bases lining up with TRBD2. The trim removed 1 base at V and 6 bases at J, leaving 7 bases unmatched. The CDR3 is made up of 16 amino acids. CDR1 and CDR2 from the germline V gene are MGHRA and YSYEKL.

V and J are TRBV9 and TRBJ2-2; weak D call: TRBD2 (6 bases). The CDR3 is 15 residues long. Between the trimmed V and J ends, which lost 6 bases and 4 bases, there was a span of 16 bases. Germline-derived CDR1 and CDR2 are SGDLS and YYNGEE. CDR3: CASTVRGGGTGELFF. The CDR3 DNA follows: TGTGCCAGCACCGTGCGGGGAGGCGGCACCGGGGAGCTGTTTTTT.

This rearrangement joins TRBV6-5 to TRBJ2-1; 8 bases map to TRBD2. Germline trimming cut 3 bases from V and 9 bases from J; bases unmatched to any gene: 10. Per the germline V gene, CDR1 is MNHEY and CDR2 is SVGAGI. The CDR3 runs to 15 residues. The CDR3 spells CASSYRRLASTEQFF. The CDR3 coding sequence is TGTGCCAGCAGTTATAGGAGACTAGCGTCCACTGAGCAGTTCTTC.

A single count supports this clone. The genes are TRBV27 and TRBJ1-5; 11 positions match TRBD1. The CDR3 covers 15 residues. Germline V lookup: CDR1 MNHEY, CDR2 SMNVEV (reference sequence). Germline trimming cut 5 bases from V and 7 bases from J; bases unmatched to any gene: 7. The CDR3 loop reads CASSARTGGDQPQHF. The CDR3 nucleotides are TGTGCCAGCAGTGCTAGGACAGGGGGCGACCAGCCCCAGCATTTT.

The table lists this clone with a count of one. Here the CDR3 reads CASRLQGAGGYGELFF. The CDR3 DNA is TGTGCCAGCAGGCTACAGGGGGCGGGAGGTTACGGGGAGCTGTTTTTT. The chain links TRBV25-1 to TRBJ2-2, with D maybe TRBD1 (9 bases). From germline, CDR1 is MGHDK and CDR2 SYGVNS. With 6 bases removed from V and 7 bases from J, the gap between germline ends came to 21 bases. This CDR3 comprises 16 residues.

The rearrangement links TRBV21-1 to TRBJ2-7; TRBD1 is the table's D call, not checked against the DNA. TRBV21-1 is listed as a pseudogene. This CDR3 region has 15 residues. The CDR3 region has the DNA TGTGCCAGCAGCAAAGGGTGGACAGGGGGCTACGAGCAGTACTTC. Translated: CASSKGWTGGYEQYF.

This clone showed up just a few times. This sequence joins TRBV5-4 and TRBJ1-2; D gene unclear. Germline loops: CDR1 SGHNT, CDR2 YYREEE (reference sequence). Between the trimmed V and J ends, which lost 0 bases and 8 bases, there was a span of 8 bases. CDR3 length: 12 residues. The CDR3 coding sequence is TGTGCCAGCAGCTTGGGTAATATCGGCTACACCTTC. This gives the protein CASSLGNIGYTF. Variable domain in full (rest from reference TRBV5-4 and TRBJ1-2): ETGVTQSPTHLIKTRGQQVTLRCSSQSGHNTVSWYQQALGQGPQFIFQYYREEENGRGNFPPRFSGLQFPNYSSELNVNALELDDSALYLCASSLGNIGYTFGSGTRLTVV.

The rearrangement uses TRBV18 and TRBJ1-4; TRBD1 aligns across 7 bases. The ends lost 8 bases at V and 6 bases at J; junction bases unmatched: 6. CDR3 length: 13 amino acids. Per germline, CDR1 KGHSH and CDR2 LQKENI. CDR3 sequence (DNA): TGTGCCAGCACCCAGGGACAGCATGAAAAACTGTTTTTT. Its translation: CASTQGQHEKLFF.

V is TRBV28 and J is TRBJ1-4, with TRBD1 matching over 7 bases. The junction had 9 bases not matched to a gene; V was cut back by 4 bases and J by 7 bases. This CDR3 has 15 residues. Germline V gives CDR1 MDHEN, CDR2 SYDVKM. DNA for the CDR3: TGTGCCAGCAGTTATCCGACTGCAGGGGGTGAAAAACTGTTTTTT. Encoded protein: CASSYPTAGGEKLFF.

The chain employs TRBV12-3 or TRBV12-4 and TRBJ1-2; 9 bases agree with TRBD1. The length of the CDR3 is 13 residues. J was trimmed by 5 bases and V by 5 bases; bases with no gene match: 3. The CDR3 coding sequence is TGTGCCAGCAGTAAGACAGGGGGTTATGGCTACACCTTC. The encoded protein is CASSKTGGYGYTF.

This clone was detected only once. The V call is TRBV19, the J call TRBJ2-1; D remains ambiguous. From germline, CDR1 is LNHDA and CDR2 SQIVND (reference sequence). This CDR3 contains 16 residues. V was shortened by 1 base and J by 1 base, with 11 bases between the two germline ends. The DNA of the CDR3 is TGTGCCAGTAGTATAGTAAGGCGGTCTTCCTACAATGAGCAGTTCTTC. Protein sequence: CASSIVRRSSYNEQFF.

CDR3 loop: CASSPSNRGRETQYF. The CDR3 DNA reads as TGTGCCAGCAGCCCCAGTAACAGGGGGCGAGAGACCCAGTACTTC. The rearrangement uses TRBV11-2 and TRBJ2-5; 9 bases are a match to TRBD1. The V and J ends lost 5 bases and 4 bases, in that order; junction bases with no gene match: 8. The CDR3 covers 15 residues. Germline V gene sequence: CDR1 SGHAT, CDR2 FQNNGV.

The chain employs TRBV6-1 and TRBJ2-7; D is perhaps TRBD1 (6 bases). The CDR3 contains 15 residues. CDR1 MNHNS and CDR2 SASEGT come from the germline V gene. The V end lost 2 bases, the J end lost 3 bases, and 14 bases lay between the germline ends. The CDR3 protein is CASSELAGESYEQYF. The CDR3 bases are TGTGCCAGCAGTGAACTCGCAGGGGAGAGCTACGAGCAGTACTTC.

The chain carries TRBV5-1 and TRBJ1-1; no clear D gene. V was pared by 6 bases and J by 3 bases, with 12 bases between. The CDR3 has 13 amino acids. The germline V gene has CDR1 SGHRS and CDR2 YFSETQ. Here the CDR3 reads CASNLGLDTEAFF. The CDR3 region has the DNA TGCGCCAGCAACCTGGGCTTGGACACTGAAGCTTTCTTT.

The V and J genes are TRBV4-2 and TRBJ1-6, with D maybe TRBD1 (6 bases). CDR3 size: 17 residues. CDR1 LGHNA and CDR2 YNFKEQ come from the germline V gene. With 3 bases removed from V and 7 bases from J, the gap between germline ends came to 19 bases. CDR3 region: CASSHPYGDTPNSPLHF. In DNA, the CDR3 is TGTGCCAGCAGCCATCCCTATGGGGACACTCCAAATTCACCCCTCCACTTT.

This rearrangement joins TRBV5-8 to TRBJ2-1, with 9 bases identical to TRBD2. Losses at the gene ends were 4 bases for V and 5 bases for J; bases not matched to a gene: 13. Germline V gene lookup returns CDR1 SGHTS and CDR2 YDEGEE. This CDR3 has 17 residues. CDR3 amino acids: CASSMTIAGANHNEQFF. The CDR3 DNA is TGTGCCAGCAGCATGACTATAGCGGGAGCTAACCACAATGAGCAGTTCTTC.

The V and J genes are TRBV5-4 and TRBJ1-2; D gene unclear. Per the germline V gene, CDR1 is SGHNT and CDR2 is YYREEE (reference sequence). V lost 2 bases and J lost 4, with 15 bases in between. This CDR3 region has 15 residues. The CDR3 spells CASSLGLAEGYGYTF. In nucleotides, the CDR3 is TGTGCCAGCAGCTTAGGCCTTGCGGAGGGCTATGGCTACACCTTC.